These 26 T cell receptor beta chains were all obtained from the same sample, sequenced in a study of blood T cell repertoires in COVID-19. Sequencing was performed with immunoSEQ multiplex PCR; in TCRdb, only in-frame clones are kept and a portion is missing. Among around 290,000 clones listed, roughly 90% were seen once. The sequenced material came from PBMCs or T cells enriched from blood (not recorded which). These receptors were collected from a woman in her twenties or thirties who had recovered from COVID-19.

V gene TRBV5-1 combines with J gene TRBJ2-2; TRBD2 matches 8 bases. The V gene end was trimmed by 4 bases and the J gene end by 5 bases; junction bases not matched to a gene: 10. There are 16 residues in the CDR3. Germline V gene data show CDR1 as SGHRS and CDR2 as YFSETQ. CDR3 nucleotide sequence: TGCGCCAGCAGCGCGGGGGGCTCGGGCCCTACCGGGGAGCTGTTTTTT. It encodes CASSAGGSGPTGELFF.

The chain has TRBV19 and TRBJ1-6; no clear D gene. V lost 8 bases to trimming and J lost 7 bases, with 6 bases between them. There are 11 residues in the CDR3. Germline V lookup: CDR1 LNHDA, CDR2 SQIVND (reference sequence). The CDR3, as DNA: TGTGCCAGTGCGGAGAATTCACCCCTCCACTTT. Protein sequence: CASAENSPLHF.

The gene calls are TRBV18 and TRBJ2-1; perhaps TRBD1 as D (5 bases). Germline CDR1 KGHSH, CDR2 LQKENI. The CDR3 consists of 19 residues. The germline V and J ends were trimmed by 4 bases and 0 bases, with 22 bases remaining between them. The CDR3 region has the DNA TGTGCCAGCTCACGTCAACCAGGTTCAGGGCCCACCTCCTACAATGAGCAGTTCTTC. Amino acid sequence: CASSRQPGSGPTSYNEQFF.

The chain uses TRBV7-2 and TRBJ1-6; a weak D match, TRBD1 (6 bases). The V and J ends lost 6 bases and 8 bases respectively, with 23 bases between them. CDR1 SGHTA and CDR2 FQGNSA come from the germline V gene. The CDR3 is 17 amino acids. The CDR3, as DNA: TGTGCCAGCAGTCCCCATTTGGCAGGGGCTGTATATTCACCCCTCCACTTT. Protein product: CASSPHLAGAVYSPLHF.

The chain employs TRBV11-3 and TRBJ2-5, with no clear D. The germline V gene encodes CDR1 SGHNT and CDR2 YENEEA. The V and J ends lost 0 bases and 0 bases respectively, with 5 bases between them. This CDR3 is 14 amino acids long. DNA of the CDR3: TGTGCCAGCAGCTTAGAGACAAACCAAGAGACCCAGTACTTC. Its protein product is CASSLETNQETQYF.

As DNA, the CDR3 is TGTGCCAGCAGTTACAGAGGACAGGTCTATGGCTACACCTTC. It specifies CASSYRGQVYGYTF. The genes are TRBV6-2 or TRBV6-3 and TRBJ1-2; TRBD1 aligns across 7 bases. CDR3 size: 14 residues. Germline CDR1 and CDR2: MNHEY and SVGEGT. J lost 4 bases, V lost 2 bases, and 4 bases had no gene match.

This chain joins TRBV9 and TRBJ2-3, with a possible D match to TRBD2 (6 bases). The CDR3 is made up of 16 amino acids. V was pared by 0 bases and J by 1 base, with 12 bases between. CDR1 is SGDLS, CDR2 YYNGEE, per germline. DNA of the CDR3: TGTGCCAGCAGCGTAGCTGGGGGGAGTGGCACAGATACGCAGTATTTT. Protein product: CASSVAGGSGTDTQYF.

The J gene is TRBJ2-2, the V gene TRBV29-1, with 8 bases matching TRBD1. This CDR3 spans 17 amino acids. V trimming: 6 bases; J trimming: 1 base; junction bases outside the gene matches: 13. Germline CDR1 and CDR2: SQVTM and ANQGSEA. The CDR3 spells CSVGNDPGQVNTGELFF. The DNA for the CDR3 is TGCAGCGTCGGCAATGACCCGGGACAGGTGAACACCGGGGAGCTGTTTTTT.

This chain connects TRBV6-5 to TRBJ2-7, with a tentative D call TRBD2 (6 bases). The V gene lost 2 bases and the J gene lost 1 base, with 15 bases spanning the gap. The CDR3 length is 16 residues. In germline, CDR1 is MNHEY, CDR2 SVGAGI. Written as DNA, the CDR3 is TGTGCCAGCAGTTACGATAGTCCGGGACTTTCCTACGAGCAGTACTTC. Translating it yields CASSYDSPGLSYEQYF.

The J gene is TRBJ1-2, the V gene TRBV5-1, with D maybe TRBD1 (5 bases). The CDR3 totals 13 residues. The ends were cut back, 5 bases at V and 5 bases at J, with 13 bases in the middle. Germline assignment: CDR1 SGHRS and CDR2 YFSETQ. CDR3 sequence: CASREGPPYGYTF. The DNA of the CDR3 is TGCGCCAGCAGGGAGGGGCCTCCTTATGGCTACACCTTC. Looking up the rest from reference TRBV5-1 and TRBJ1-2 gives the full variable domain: KAGVTQTPRYLIKTRGQQVTLSCSPISGHRSVSWYQQTPGQGLQFLFEYFSETQRNKGNFPGRFSGRQFSNSRSEMNVSTLELGDSALYLCASREGPPYGYTFGSGTRLTVV.

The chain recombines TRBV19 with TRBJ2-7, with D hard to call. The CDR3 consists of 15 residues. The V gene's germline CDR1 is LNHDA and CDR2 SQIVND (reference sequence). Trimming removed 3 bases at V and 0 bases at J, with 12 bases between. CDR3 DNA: TGTGCCAGTAGTATCTCCCCTCTGAGCTCCTACGAGCAGTACTTC. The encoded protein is CASSISPLSSYEQYF.

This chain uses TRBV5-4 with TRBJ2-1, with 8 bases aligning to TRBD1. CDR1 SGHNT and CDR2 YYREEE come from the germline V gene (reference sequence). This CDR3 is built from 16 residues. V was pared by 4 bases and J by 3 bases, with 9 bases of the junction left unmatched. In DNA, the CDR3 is TGTGCCAGCAGCCTCGGACAGGGTTCGGGCTACAATGAGCAGTTCTTC. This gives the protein CASSLGQGSGYNEQFF.

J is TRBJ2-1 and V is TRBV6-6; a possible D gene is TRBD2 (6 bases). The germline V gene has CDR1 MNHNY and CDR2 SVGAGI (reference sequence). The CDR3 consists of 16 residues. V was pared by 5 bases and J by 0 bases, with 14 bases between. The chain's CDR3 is CASSPPRGSSYNEQFF. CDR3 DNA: TGTGCCAGCAGTCCCCCGCGGGGTAGCTCCTACAATGAGCAGTTCTTC.

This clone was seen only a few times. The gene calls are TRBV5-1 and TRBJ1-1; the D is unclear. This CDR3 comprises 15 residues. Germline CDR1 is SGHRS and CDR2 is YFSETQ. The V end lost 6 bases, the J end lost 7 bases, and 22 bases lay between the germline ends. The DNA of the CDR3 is TGCGCCAGCAAAGGTACCCTCGGGATTAGCTTTGAAGCTTTCTTT. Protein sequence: CASKGTLGISFEAFF.

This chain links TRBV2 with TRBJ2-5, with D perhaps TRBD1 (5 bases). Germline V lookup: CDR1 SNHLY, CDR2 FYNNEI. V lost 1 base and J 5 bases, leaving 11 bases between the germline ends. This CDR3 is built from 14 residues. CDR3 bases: TGTGCCAGCAGTGAAGGAATCTCAGGGGAGACCCAGTACTTC. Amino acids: CASSEGISGETQYF.

CDR3 sequence reads: CASIRRLSYEQYF. The CDR3 DNA sequence: TGTGCCAGCATCCGGCGGTTATCCTACGAGCAGTACTTC. This chain uses TRBV2 with TRBJ2-7; D ambiguous. Looked up from germline, CDR1 is SNHLY and CDR2 is FYNNEI. The CDR3 covers 13 residues. The ends were cut back, 7 bases at V and 1 base at J, with 11 bases in the middle.

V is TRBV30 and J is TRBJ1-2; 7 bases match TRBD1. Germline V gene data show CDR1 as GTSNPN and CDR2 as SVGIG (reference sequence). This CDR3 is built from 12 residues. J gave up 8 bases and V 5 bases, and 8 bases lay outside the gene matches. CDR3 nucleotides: TGTGCCTGGTGGACAGGAGCAGGAGGCTACACCTTC. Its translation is CAWWTGAGGYTF.

CDR3 protein: CASSTSGTSGYEQYF. As DNA, the CDR3 is TGTGCCAGCAGCACCTCCGGGACTAGCGGCTACGAGCAGTACTTC. The J gene is TRBJ2-7, the V gene TRBV9, with 11 positions matching TRBD2. Germline-derived CDR1 and CDR2 are SGDLS and YYNGEE. The CDR3 is 15 residues long. With 4 bases clipped from V and 3 bases from J, the junction kept 6 bases outside the gene matches.

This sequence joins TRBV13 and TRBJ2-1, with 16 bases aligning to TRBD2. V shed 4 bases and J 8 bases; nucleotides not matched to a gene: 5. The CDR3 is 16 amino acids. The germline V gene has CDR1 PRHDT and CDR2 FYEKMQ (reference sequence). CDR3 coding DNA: TGTGCCAGCAGCTCGGGACTAGCGGGAGGGCCTGATGAGCAGTTCTTC. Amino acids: CASSSGLAGGPDEQFF.

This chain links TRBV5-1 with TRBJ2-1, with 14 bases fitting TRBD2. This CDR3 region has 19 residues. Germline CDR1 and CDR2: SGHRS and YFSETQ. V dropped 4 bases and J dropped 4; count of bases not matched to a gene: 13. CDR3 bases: TGCGCCAGCAGCGTACCCGGGACTAGCGGGAGTAAGGTATACAATGAGCAGTTCTTC. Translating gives CASSVPGTSGSKVYNEQFF.

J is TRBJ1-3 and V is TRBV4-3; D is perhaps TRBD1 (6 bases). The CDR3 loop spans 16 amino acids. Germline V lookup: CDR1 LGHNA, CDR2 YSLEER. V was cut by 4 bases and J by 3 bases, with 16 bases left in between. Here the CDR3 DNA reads TGCGCCAGCAGCCTAAAAGATACAGGGCGTGGAAACACCATATATTTT. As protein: CASSLKDTGRGNTIYF.

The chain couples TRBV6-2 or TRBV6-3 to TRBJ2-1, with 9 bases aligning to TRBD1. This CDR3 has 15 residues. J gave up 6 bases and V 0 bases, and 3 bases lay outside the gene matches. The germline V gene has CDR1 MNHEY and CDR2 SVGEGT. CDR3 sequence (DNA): TGTGCCAGCAGTTACTCCCAGACAGGGGGCAATGAGCAGTTCTTC. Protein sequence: CASSYSQTGGNEQFF.

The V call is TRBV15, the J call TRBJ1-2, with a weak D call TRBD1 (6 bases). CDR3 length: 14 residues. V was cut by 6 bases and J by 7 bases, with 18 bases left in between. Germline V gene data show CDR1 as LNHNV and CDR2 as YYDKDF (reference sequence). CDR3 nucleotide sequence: TGTGCCACCAGAAGACAATCAGGGGTTGTTGGCTACACCTTC. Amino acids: CATRRQSGVVGYTF.

The CDR3 DNA follows: TGCGCCAGCAGCCAGCCTCTAAACAGGGGGCTGGGTCAGCCCCAGCATTTT. Translated: CASSQPLNRGLGQPQHF. The V gene is TRBV4-1, the J gene TRBJ1-5, with TRBD1 identical over 9 bases. J lost 6 bases, V lost 3 bases, and 12 bases had no gene match. CDR1 and CDR2 (germline): MGHRA, YSYEKL. CDR3 length: 17 residues.

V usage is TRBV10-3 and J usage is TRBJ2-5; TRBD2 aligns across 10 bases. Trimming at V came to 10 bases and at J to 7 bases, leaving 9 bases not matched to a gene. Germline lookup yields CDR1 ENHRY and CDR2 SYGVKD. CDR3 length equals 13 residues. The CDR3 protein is CATGLASLGTQYF. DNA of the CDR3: TGTGCCACGGGACTAGCGAGCTTGGGGACCCAGTACTTC.

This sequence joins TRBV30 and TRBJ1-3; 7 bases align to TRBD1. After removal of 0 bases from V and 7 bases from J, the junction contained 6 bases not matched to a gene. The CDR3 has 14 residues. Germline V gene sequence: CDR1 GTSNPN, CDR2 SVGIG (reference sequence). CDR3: CAWSVGDSMNTIYF. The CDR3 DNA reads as TGTGCCTGGAGTGTGGGGGACAGCATGAACACCATATATTTT.